This is a list of T cell receptor beta chains from one sample in a study of T-cell memory formation after mild COVID-19. TCRdb reprocessed the 5' RACE reads via MiXCR and lists one record per CDR3 protein. The repertoire holds roughly 400,000 distinct CDR3 sequences, with around 17% as singletons. The sample was PBMCs or a T cell subset sorted from them (not recorded which). These receptors originate from a man between 18 and 29 years old who had mild COVID-19 (a few samples of this study predate the infection). Cell type and time point are not known. Each CDR3 is given with its conserved first and last residue. Each record gives: CDR3 length, J gene, D gene, clone size, V gene, CDR3 DNA, CDR3 protein. D genes are given only for firm matches. Where a row states a size, it is once, few, many or the class of an expanded clone; other rows omit it.

15 TRBJ1-6 TRBD1 many TRBV28 TGTGCCAGCAGTCGGGGGGGGACAGGCAATTCACCCCTCCACTTT CASSRGGTGNSPLHF
14 TRBJ2-4 TRBD2 few TRBV2 TGTGCCAGCAGTGAGTTACTAGCGGGCAACATTCAGTACTTC CASSELLAGNIQYF
14 TRBJ2-3 - - TRBV6-5 TGTGCCAGCAGTTATGACACGAGCACAGATACGCAGTATTTT CASSYDTSTDTQYF
15 TRBJ2-7 - - TRBV27 TGTGCCAGCAGTGGGAAGGGGGGGGGCTCCTACGAGCAGTACTTC CASSGKGGGSYEQYF
13 TRBJ2-7 - - TRBV9 TGTGCCAGCAGCACCAGGGGGGTAGGCGAGCAGTACTTC CASSTRGVGEQYF
12 TRBJ2-7 - - TRBV5-1 TGCGCCAGCAGGGACATGAATTACGAGCAGTACTTC CASRDMNYEQYF
13 TRBJ2-7 - - TRBV6-6 TGTGCCAGCAGCCCACAGACAGACTACGAGCAGTACTTC CASSPQTDYEQYF
16 TRBJ1-5 - few TRBV10-3 TGTGCCATCAGTGAGTTCGCAGGGTGGGGGAATCAGCCCCAGCATTTT CAISEFAGWGNQPQHF
16 TRBJ2-1 - few TRBV4-2 TGTGCCAGCAGCCTCTCGGGTGGGGGGGCTGGAGATGAGCAGTTCTTC CASSLSGGGAGDEQFF
16 TRBJ2-2 - many TRBV7-2 TGTGCCAGCACTCACCTGGCGGGGGCCTACACCGGGGAGCTGTTTTTT CASTHLAGAYTGELFF
12 TRBJ2-4 - few TRBV5-6 TGTGCCAGCAGCTACACAGGAGACATTCAGTACTTC CASSYTGDIQYF
16 TRBJ2-7 - - TRBV5-1 TGCGCCAGCAGCTTGGCGGGACTCGAACCTACCTACGAGCAGTACTTC CASSLAGLEPTYEQYF
16 TRBJ2-5 TRBD1 few TRBV5-1 TGCGCCAGCAGCCCTGGGACAGGGGGCTACCAAGAGACCCAGTACTTC CASSPGTGGYQETQYF
15 TRBJ2-5 - few TRBV6-5 TGTGCCAGCCGTCGACTACCAAGGCCTCAAGAGACCCAGTACTTC CASRRLPRPQETQYF
17 TRBJ1-3 - - TRBV9 TGTGCCAGCAGCGTAGCCCTTCCAGGCACAGGTGGAAACACCATATATTTT CASSVALPGTGGNTIYF
15 TRBJ1-2 - - TRBV20-1 TGCAGTGCTAGAAAGGCGGGGGGGCTTGTCTATGGCTACACCTTC CSARKAGGLVYGYTF
15 TRBJ1-1 - - TRBV7-3 TGTGCCAGCAGCTTAACGGCGGCAGCGAACACTGAAGCTTTCTTT CASSLTAAANTEAFF
13 TRBJ2-1 - few TRBV28 TGTGCCAGCAGGGTAGCAGGCGCCAATGAGCAGTTCTTC CASRVAGANEQFF
14 TRBJ2-7 - few TRBV6-1 TGTGCCAGCAGTGAAGCCGTTCCCGGGTACGAGCAGTACTTC CASSEAVPGYEQYF
14 TRBJ2-2 - - TRBV10-3 TGTGCCATCAGTGAGCCAGGGACCACCGGGGAGCTGTTTTTT CAISEPGTTGELFF
13 TRBJ1-2 - few TRBV7-2 TGTGCCAGCAGCTCACAGGGAACCTATGGCTACACCTTC CASSSQGTYGYTF
18 TRBJ1-3 - few TRBV20-1 TGCAGTGCCAGACCCGGGATAGGACGGGCTCTCGGGGGAAACACCATATATTTT CSARPGIGRALGGNTIYF
15 TRBJ1-6 - few TRBV20-1 TGCAGTGCTAGTCCCGGGACCGAGTCTCTATCACCCCTCCACTTT CSASPGTESLSPLHF
14 TRBJ2-2 - - TRBV11-3 TGTGCCAGCTCCCAGGGGTTGTACACCGGGGAGCTGTTTTTT CASSQGLYTGELFF
16 TRBJ2-3 - few TRBV5-4 TGTGCCAGCAGCTTCCCGGGACTCCGCAGAGATATTACGCAGTATTTT CASSFPGLRRDITQYF
14 TRBJ2-1 - few TRBV7-2 TGTGCCAGCAGCTTATTTGGGGAAGCAAATGAGCAGTTCTTC CASSLFGEANEQFF
12 TRBJ2-1 - many TRBV2 TGTGCCAGCAGCCTCCGGCAGGGAGAGGAGTTCTTC CASSLRQGEEFF
12 TRBJ2-3 - - TRBV29-1 TGCAGCGTTGGGGGAATGGCAGATACGCAGTATTTT CSVGGMADTQYF
15 TRBJ1-1 - - TRBV5-1 TGCGCCAGCAGCTTTTCCAGGGGAGGGAACACTGAAGCTTTCTTT CASSFSRGGNTEAFF
15 TRBJ1-6 - few TRBV4-3 TGCGCCAGCAGCCAAGGGCAGGGGCCCAATTCACCCCTCCACTTT CASSQGQGPNSPLHF
14 TRBJ1-4 - few TRBV6-6 TGTGCCAGCAGTTACGAGGACAGCAATGAAAAACTGTTTTTT CASSYEDSNEKLFF
14 TRBJ2-5 TRBD2 - TRBV6-5 TGTGCCAGCAGCATACCGGGGGGGCCAGAGACCCAGTACTTC CASSIPGGPETQYF
16 TRBJ2-3 TRBD1 few TRBV29-1 TGCAGCGTTGAAATGATCACAGGGGGGACCACAGATACGCAGTATTTT CSVEMITGGTTDTQYF
16 TRBJ2-2 TRBD1 - TRBV3-1 TGTGCCAGCAGTTCCTGGGACAGGATTTACACCGGGGAGCTGTTTTTT CASSSWDRIYTGELFF
14 TRBJ2-5 TRBD1 many TRBV12-3/TRBV12-4 TGTGCCAGCAGTACCCGGGACAGGGCTGAGACCCAGTACTTC CASSTRDRAETQYF
15 TRBJ2-3 - few TRBV24-1 TGTGCCACCAGTGACCCCGGGCAGGCAGCAGATACGCAGTATTTT CATSDPGQAADTQYF
16 TRBJ1-2 - few TRBV18 TGTGCCAGCTCACCGGTCGGAGGGAATGGAGGCTATGGCTACACCTTC CASSPVGGNGGYGYTF